These 17 T cell receptor beta chains share one sample of origin, sequenced in a study of T cells in Graves' hyperthyroidism and ophthalmopathy. TCR beta CDR3 regions were amplified from RNA transcripts. A set of HTBI primers served as the primers for a first-round RT-PCR of the TCR CDR3. One entry per CDR3 protein, called by TCRdb with MiXCR from the multiplex PCR reads. The sample includes a few hundred thousand distinct CDR3 sequences, 15% of them seen just once. Sequences were obtained from blood. The receptors shown here come from a woman aged 25 to 39 with Graves' hyperthyroidism.

This clonotype was detected ten times or more. The V and J genes are TRBV2 and TRBJ2-7; TRBD1 is a possible D gene (5 bases). Germline V gives CDR1 SNHLY, CDR2 FYNNEI. V dropped 0 bases and J dropped 1 base, with 10 bases sitting between them. The CDR3 loop spans 15 amino acids. The CDR3 region is CASSEAQRQSYEQYF. The CDR3 DNA reads as TGTGCCAGCAGTGAAGCGCAGAGACAGTCCTACGAGCAGTACTTC.

This clonotype was counted ten times or more. The chain recombines TRBV2 with TRBJ2-7, with D unclear. The CDR3 extends over 13 amino acids. Germline-derived CDR1 and CDR2 are SNHLY and FYNNEI. V lost 6 bases, J lost 4 bases, and 13 bases lay in between. For the CDR3, the DNA is TGTGCCAGCAGCCGAAGCTCAAAATACGAGCAGTACTTC. Encoded protein: CASSRSSKYEQYF. The whole variable domain, filled in from reference TRBV2 and TRBJ2-7, reads EPEVTQTPSHQVTQMGQEVILRCVPISNHLYFYWYRQILGQKVEFLVSFYNNEISEKSEIFDDQFSVERPDGSNFTLKIRSTKLEDSAMYFCASSRSSKYEQYFGPGTRLTVT.

The chain employs TRBV14 and TRBJ2-1; unclear D gene. The CDR3 length is 14 residues. The germline V gene encodes CDR1 SGHDN and CDR2 FVKESK. V shed 2 bases and J shed 5 bases, with 10 bases lying between them. The CDR3 DNA sequence: TGTGCCAGCAGCCAATCCGGACCGAACAATGAGCAGTTCTTC. Translated: CASSQSGPNNEQFF.

This clonotype came up many times. The chain has TRBV12-3 or TRBV12-4 and TRBJ2-3; tentatively, D is TRBD1 (6 bases). This CDR3 is 13 amino acids long. V shed 6 bases and J shed 6 bases, with 13 bases lying between them. CDR3: CASSPQGVDTQYF. In DNA, the CDR3 is TGTGCCAGCAGCCCACAGGGCGTGGATACGCAGTATTTT.

This clonotype occurred many times. The V and J genes are TRBV2 and TRBJ1-1, with D perhaps matching TRBD1 (6 bases). This CDR3 region has 14 residues. The V end was cut by 10 bases, the J end by 1 base, with 16 bases between. Germline assignment: CDR1 SNHLY and CDR2 FYNNEI. CDR3 in DNA: TGTGCCACCGGGGGGGGGGCAAGGAACACTGAAGCTTTCTTT. Translation gives CATGGGARNTEAFF. Full variable domain (remainder filled in from reference TRBV2 and TRBJ1-1): EPEVTQTPSHQVTQMGQEVILRCVPISNHLYFYWYRQILGQKVEFLVSFYNNEISEKSEIFDDQFSVERPDGSNFTLKIRSTKLEDSAMYFCATGGGARNTEAFFGQGTRLTVV.

Notes on this clonotype: A much more abundant neighbour one base away suggests this may be a read error. The chain is built from TRBV7-2 and TRBJ2-7; 9 positions match TRBD1. Germline trimming cut 5 bases from V and 2 bases from J; bases unmatched to any gene: 13. The CDR3 totals 17 residues. Germline loops: CDR1 SGHTA, CDR2 FQGNSA. CDR3 bases: TGTGCCAGCAGCCCCTACCCCGGGACAGGGAGCGCCTACGAGCAGTACTTC. This codes for CASSPYPGTGSAYEQYF.

This clonotype has ten or more counts. The chain is built from TRBV3-1 and TRBJ2-3; D is possibly TRBD1 (5 bases). This CDR3 has 15 amino acids. Germline V lookup: CDR1 LGHDT, CDR2 YNNKEL (reference sequence). V was shortened by 1 base and J by 2 bases, with 10 bases between the two germline ends. In DNA, the CDR3 is TGTGCCAGCAGCCAAGCGACAGTCCACACAGATACGCAGTATTTT. It is translated as CASSQATVHTDTQYF.

J is TRBJ2-2 and V is TRBV18, with 8 positions matching TRBD2. Per the germline V gene, CDR1 is KGHSH and CDR2 is LQKENI. Trimming removed 1 base from V and 4 bases from J; junction bases left unmatched: 8. The CDR3 contains 17 residues. This chain's CDR3 is CASSPRGSGSLTGELFF. In DNA, the CDR3 is TGTGCCAGCTCACCACGAGGGAGCGGGAGCCTCACCGGGGAGCTGTTTTTT.

The chain recombines TRBV11-2 with TRBJ1-5, with D tentatively TRBD1 (5 bases). Germline V gene data show CDR1 as SGHAT and CDR2 as FQNNGV. This CDR3 has 16 amino acids. The V gene lost 1 base and the J gene lost 6 bases, with 16 bases spanning the gap. The CDR3 here is CASSLGAARTGQPQHF. In DNA form, the CDR3 reads TGTGCCAGCAGCTTAGGGGCAGCCAGAACAGGTCAGCCCCAGCATTTT.

In this sample, this clonotype turned up many times. The V call is TRBV6-5, the J call TRBJ2-3; 13 bases are a match to TRBD2. CDR1 is MNHEY and CDR2 is SVGAGI in the germline V gene. After removal of 2 bases from V and 4 bases from J, the junction contained 9 bases not matched to a gene. CDR3 length equals 18 residues. As DNA, the CDR3 is TGTGCCAGCAGTTACCAAGGACTAGCGGGAGCTCGAGCAGATACGCAGTATTTT. Translation: CASSYQGLAGARADTQYF.

This clonotype was seen at least ten times. V usage is TRBV28 and J usage is TRBJ2-7, with 13 bases lining up with TRBD2. Germline CDR1 reads MDHEN; CDR2 reads SYDVKM. Unmatched junction bases numbered 15, after V lost 7 bases and J lost 3 bases. This CDR3 comprises 18 residues. CDR3 in DNA: TGTGCCAGCACCACCGGGACTAGCGGGATCCTTTCAATCTACGAGCAGTACTTC. Translation: CASTTGTSGILSIYEQYF.

This chain connects TRBV5-1 to TRBJ2-1; D uncertain. CDR3 length: 13 amino acids. The V and J ends lost 1 base and 6 bases respectively, with 8 bases between them. Per the germline V gene, CDR1 is SGHRS and CDR2 is YFSETQ. CDR3 amino acids: CASSLSALNEQFF. The DNA for the CDR3 is TGCGCCAGCAGCTTGTCGGCCCTCAATGAGCAGTTCTTC.

This clonotype was recorded a few times. The chain has TRBV20-1 and TRBJ1-1; 10 bases fit TRBD1. This CDR3 comprises 14 residues. Per germline, CDR1 DFQATT and CDR2 SNEGSKA (reference sequence). The V gene end was trimmed by 6 bases and the J gene end by 5 bases; junction bases not matched to a gene: 9. The CDR3 sequence: CSADRDRGMTEAFF. The CDR3 DNA is TGCAGTGCGGATAGGGACAGGGGAATGACTGAAGCTTTCTTT.

This clonotype was observed at least ten times. This chain uses TRBV6-1 with TRBJ2-3; 9 bases are shared with TRBD2. Trimming took 9 bases from V and 2 from J; bases not matched to a gene: 3. The CDR3 is 13 residues long. Germline V gene data show CDR1 as MNHNS and CDR2 as SASEGT. This CDR3 is CARRTSVTDTQYF. The CDR3 bases are TGTGCCAGGAGGACTAGCGTCACAGATACGCAGTATTTT.

The rearrangement joins TRBV28 to TRBJ1-2; weak D call: TRBD1 (6 bases). The V end lost 6 bases, the J end lost 7 bases, and 30 bases lay between the germline ends. Per germline, CDR1 MDHEN and CDR2 SYDVKM. This CDR3 has 18 residues. The CDR3 protein is CASRFSTGSPGGHIGYTF. CDR3 bases: TGTGCCAGCAGATTTTCGACAGGCTCACCCGGGGGGCATATTGGCTACACCTTC.

At least ten counts were recorded for this clonotype. This sequence joins TRBV27 and TRBJ2-3; D ambiguous. With 5 bases removed from V and 6 bases from J, the gap between germline ends came to 12 bases. Per germline, CDR1 MNHEY and CDR2 SMNVEV (reference sequence). CDR3 length equals 13 residues. DNA for the CDR3: TGTGCCAGCAGTCAAGCCCAAGCGGATACGCAGTATTTT. Its translation is CASSQAQADTQYF.

This clonotype has a count of ten or more. The chain employs TRBV28 and TRBJ2-5, with D uncertain. This CDR3 is built from 17 residues. V dropped 5 bases and J dropped 5 bases, with 24 bases sitting between them. From germline, CDR1 is MDHEN and CDR2 SYDVKM. CDR3 DNA: TGTGCCAGCAGTCCATACCTCGGCGGCCTAAATACGGAGACCCAGTACTTC. This encodes CASSPYLGGLNTETQYF.